This TCR beta chain was captured by sequencing in a study of OX40 agonist ivuxolimab in advanced cancers. The CDR3 is made up of 13 amino acids. J was trimmed by 7 bases and V by 7 bases; bases with no gene match: 6. Germline V CDR1 and CDR2: SGHVS, FNYEAQ. The method was immunoSEQ multiplex PCR; TCRdb's version includes in-frame clones alone and lacks a portion of them. Among tens of thousands of clones listed, approximately 93% were seen once. The sequences come from CD4+ or CD8+ T cells sorted from blood, collected in a trial of the OX40 agonist ivuxolimab. The rearrangement uses TRBV7-6 and TRBJ2-2, with 7 bases matching TRBD1. This receptor was obtained from an adult with an advanced solid tumor such as melanoma, head and neck, liver or kidney cancer. The CDR3 bases are TGTGCCAGCAACCGACAGGGACACGGGGAGCTGTTTTTT. Residues: CASNRQGHGELFF.